This TCR beta chain was documented in a study of siplizumab effects on memory and regulatory T cells (dated 2019 in TCRdb). Concerning the study at large: The effect of the anti-CD2 antibody siplizumab on alloreactive T-cell subsets was examined in allogeneic mixed lymphocyte reactions constructed from human PBMCs. What the authors observed across the whole study: Siplizumab significantly reduced the cumulative frequency of alloreactive sequences traceable to unstimulated CD4+ memory T cells. For roughly 75-96% of proliferating CD4+ or CD8+ clones, no naive or memory phenotype could be assigned. Because sequences below about 10^-5 frequency were poorly captured, only a minor fraction of alloreactive clones could be mapped to unstimulated subsets. Among mappable alloreactive CD4+ clones, the Treg-derived fraction averaged 68.8% with siplizumab versus about 27% in control reactions. The suppressive function of proliferating Tregs from siplizumab cultures was not functionally confirmed. Compared with memory T cells, unstimulated naive T cells appeared more diverse, and naive cells seemed to make a substantial contribution to the alloresponse.

Libraries were built with the immunoSEQ multiplex PCR assay. Some 100,000 TCR templates per sample were assayed by the deep sequencing platform. Genomic DNA extracted from sorted T cells was the material used for TCRbeta CDR3 sequencing. The authors' analysis ran thus. The R programming language was used for the clonal analysis of the TCRbeta CDR3 data. Alloreactive CD4+ and CD8+ clones were defined by comparing unstimulated samples with post-reaction CFSE-low samples. Alloreactive CD4+ clones were assigned to regulatory or non-regulatory origin by matching sequences to sorted unstimulated Treg and non-Treg repertoires. This is the immuneACCESS table as TCRdb keeps it, with only in-frame sequences that have V and J called. A part of the clones is gone; compared with another copy, unresolved V genes explain less than half, and the rest is unexplained. V, J and clone size derive from that table, while D and trimming were established from the DNA sequence. The sample records some 99,000 clones, about 91% of which are singletons. The ten largest account for 0.65% to 0.9% of the sample.

Turning to this clone: What this receptor recognizes is not known. Base qualities are not recorded, but no much larger clone differs from it by a single base.

Sorted unstimulated T cells, along with proliferating T cells recovered from mixed lymphocyte reactions, underwent TCRbeta CDR3 sequencing. Fresh whole blood from around 10 HLA-typed healthy donors was used as the source from which PBMCs were isolated. Unstimulated CD4+ regulatory T cells were FACS-sorted to map the origin of alloreactive clones. Sample: Tregs sorted from blood. The receptor comes from a human donor in good health.

The CDR3 reads CASSFGTETYEQYF. The DNA sequence is TGTGCCAGCAGCTTCGGGACAGAGACTTACGAGCAGTACTTC. The chain links TRBV5-6 with TRBJ2-7; TRBD1 lines up with 7 middle nucleotides. The CDR3 has 14 amino acids, counting the end cysteine and phenylalanine. The sequence is cut down to CDR3 DNA, 42 bases in frame from base 1. Taken from the germline V gene, the CDR1 and CDR2 loops are SGHDT and YYEEEE. The germline V and J ends show losses of 2 bases and 4 bases respectively, and no gene match explains 6 bases of the junction.